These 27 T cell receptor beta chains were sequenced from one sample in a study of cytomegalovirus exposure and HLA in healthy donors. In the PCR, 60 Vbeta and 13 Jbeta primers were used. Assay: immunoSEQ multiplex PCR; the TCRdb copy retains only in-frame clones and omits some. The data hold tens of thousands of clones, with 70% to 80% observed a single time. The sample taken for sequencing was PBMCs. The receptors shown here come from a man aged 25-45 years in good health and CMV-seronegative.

The CDR3 coding sequence is TGCGCCAGCAGCCCTCGGACAGGGGGCAGTCAGCCCCAGCATTTT. Its protein product is CASSPRTGGSQPQHF. The rearrangement uses TRBV10-2 and TRBJ1-5; TRBD1 agrees at 11 bases. Germline-derived CDR1 and CDR2 are WSHSY and SAAADI. V dropped 6 bases and J dropped 6; count of bases not matched to a gene: 7. The CDR3 is made up of 15 amino acids.

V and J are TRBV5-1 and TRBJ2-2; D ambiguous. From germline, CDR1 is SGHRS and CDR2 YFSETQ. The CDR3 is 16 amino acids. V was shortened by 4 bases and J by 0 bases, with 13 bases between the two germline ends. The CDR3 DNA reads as TGCGCCAGCAGCGGCGCGGCAAGCCCGAACACCGGGGAGCTGTTTTTT. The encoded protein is CASSGAASPNTGELFF.

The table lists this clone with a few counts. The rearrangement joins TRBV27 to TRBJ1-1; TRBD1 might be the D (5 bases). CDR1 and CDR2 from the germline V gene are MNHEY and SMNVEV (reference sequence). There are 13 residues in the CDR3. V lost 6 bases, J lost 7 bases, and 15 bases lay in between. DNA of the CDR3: TGTGCCAGCAGACCCGGGGCCGGGGGTGAAGCTTTCTTT. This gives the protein CASRPGAGGEAFF.

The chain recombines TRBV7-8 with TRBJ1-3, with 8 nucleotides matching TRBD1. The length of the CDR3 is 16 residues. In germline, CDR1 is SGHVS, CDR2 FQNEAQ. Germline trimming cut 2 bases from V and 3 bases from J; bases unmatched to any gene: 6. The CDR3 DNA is TGTGCCAGCAGCTTATTTACGACAGGGGATGGAAACACCATATATTTT. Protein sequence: CASSLFTTGDGNTIYF.

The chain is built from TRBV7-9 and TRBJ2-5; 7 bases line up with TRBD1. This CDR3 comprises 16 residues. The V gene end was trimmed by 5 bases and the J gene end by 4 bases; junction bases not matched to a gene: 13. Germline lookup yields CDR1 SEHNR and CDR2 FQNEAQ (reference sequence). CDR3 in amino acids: CASSAPDRGPVETQYF. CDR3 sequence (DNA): TGTGCCAGCAGCGCCCCTGATAGGGGGCCTGTAGAGACCCAGTACTTC.

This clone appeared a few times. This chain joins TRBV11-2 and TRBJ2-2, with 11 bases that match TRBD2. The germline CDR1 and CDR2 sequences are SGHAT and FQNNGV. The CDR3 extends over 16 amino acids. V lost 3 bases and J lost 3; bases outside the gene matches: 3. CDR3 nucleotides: TGTGCCAGCAGCTTCGGACTAGCGGGTTACACCGGGGAGCTGTTTTTT. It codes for CASSFGLAGYTGELFF.

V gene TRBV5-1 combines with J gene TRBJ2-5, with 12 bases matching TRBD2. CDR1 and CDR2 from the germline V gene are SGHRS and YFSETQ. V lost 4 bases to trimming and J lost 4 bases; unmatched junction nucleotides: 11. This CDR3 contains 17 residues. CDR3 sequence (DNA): TGCGCCAGCAGCCCTCAACCCCTAGCGGGAGGGAGAGAGACCCAGTACTTC. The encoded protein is CASSPQPLAGGRETQYF. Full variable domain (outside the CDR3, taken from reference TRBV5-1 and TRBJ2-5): KAGVTQTPRYLIKTRGQQVTLSCSPISGHRSVSWYQQTPGQGLQFLFEYFSETQRNKGNFPGRFSGRQFSNSRSEMNVSTLELGDSALYLCASSPQPLAGGRETQYFGPGTRLLVL.

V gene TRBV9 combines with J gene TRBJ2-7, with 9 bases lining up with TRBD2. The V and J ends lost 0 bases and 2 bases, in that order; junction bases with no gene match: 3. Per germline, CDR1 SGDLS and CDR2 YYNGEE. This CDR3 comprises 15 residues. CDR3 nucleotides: TGTGCCAGCAGCGTAGTAGCGGGAGCGCCCTACGAGCAGTACTTC. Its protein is CASSVVAGAPYEQYF.

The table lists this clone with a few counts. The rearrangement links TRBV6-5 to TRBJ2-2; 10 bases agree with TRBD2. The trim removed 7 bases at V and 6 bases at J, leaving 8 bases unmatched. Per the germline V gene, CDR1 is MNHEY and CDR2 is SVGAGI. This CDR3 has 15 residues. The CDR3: CASTGLAGEAGELFF. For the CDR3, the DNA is TGTGCCAGCACGGGTCTAGCGGGAGAGGCCGGGGAGCTGTTTTTT.

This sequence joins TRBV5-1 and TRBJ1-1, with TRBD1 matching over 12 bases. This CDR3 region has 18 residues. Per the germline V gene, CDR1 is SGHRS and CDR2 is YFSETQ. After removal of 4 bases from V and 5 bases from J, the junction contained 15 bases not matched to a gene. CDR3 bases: TGCGCCAGCAGCCCGGGCGGGACAGGGGGCCTGGGTTGGACTGAAGCTTTCTTT. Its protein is CASSPGGTGGLGWTEAFF.

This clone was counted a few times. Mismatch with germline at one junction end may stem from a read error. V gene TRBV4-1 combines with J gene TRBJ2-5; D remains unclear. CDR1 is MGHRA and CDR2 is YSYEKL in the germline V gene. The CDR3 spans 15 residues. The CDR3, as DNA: TGCGCCAGCAGCCAAGATATGAAAGTCCAAGAGAACCAGTACTTC. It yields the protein CASSQDMKVQENQYF.

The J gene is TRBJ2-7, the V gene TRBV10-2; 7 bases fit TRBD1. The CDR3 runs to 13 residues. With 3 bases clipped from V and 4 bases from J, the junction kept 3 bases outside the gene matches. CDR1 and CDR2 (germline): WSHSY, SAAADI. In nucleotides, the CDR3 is TGCGCCAGCAGTGAAACAGGGGAATACGAGCAGTACTTC. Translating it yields CASSETGEYEQYF.

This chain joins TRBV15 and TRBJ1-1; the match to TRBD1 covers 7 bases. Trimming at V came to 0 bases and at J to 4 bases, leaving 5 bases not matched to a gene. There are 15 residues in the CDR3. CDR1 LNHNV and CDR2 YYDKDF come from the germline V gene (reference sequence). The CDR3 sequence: CATSRDEDRSTEAFF. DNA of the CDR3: TGTGCCACCAGCAGAGATGAGGACAGGTCCACTGAAGCTTTCTTT. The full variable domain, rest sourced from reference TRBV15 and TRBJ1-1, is DAMVIQNPRYQVTQFGKPVTLSCSQTLNHNVMYWYQQKSSQAPKLLFHYYDKDFNNEADTPDNFQSRRPNTSFCFLDIRSPGLGDTAMYLCATSRDEDRSTEAFFGQGTRLTVV.

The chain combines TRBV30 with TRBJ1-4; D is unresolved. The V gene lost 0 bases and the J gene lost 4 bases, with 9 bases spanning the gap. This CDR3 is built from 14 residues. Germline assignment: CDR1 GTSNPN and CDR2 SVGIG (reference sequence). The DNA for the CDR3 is TGTGCCTGGAGTGTACTCCTGTTTAATGAAAAACTGTTTTTT. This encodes CAWSVLLFNEKLFF.

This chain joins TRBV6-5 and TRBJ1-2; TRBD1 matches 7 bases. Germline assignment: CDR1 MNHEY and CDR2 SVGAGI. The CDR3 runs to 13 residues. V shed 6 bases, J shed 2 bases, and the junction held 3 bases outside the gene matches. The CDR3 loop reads CASRRQGNYGYTF. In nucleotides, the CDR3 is TGTGCCAGCAGGAGACAGGGAAACTATGGCTACACCTTC.

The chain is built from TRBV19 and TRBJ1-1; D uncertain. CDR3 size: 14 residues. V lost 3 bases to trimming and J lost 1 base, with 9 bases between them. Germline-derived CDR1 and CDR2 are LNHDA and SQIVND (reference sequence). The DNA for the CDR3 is TGTGCCAGTAGTATTCAACACGCGAACACTGAAGCTTTCTTT. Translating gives CASSIQHANTEAFF.

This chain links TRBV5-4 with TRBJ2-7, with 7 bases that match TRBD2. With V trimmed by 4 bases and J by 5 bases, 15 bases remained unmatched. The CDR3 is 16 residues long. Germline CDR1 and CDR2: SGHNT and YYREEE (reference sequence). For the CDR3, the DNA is TGTGCCAGCAGCCCTACGATTGGGCGGGAGTCCCACGAGCAGTACTTC. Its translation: CASSPTIGRESHEQYF.

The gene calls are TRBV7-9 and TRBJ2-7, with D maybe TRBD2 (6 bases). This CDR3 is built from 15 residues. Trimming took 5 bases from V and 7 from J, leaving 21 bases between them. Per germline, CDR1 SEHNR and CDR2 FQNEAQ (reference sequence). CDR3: CASSALRAGMGEQYF. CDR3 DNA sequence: TGTGCCAGCAGCGCCCTTAGGGCGGGAATGGGTGAGCAGTACTTC.

The CDR3 DNA follows: TGTGCCAGCAGTTCTTCCTACGAGCAGTACTTC. Protein product: CASSSSYEQYF. This chain joins TRBV27 and TRBJ2-5, with D unresolved. The J call may be in error: the DNA end matches TRBJ2-7 better. The germline V gene has CDR1 MNHEY and CDR2 SMNVEV (reference sequence). CDR3 size: 11 residues.

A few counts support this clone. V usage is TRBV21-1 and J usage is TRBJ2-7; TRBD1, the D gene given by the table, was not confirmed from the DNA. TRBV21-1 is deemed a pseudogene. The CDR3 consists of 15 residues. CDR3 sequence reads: CASSKAGTDTYEQYF. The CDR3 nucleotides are TGTGCCAGCAGCAAAGCAGGTACGGACACCTACGAGCAGTACTTC.

CDR3 nucleotides: TGCGCCAGCAGCCAGGGAGCGGTGATGTTTACGAATGAGCAGTTCTTC. Protein: CASSQGAVMFTNEQFF. The chain couples TRBV4-1 to TRBJ2-1, with D perhaps matching TRBD2 (5 bases). The ends were cut back, 3 bases at V and 7 bases at J, with 19 bases in the middle. In germline, CDR1 is MGHRA, CDR2 YSYEKL. The CDR3 has 16 residues.

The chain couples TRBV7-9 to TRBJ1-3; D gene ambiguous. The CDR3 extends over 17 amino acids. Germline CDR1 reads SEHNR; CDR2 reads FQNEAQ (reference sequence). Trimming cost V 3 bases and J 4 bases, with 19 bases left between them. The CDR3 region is CASSFTRRAAQGNTIYF. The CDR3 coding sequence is TGTGCCAGCAGCTTTACCCGCAGAGCGGCGCAAGGAAACACCATATATTTT. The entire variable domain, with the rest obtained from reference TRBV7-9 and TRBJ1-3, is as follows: DTGVSQNPRHKITKRGQNVTFRCDPISEHNRLYWYRQTLGQGPEFLTYFQNEAQLEKSRLLSDRFSAERPKGSFSTLEIQRTEQGDSAMYLCASSFTRRAAQGNTIYFGEGSWLTVV.

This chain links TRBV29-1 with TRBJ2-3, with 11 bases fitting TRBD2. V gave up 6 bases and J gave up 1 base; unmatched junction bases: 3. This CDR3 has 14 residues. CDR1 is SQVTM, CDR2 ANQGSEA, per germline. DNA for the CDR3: TGCAGCGTCGTAGCGGGAGGGGGCACAGATACGCAGTATTTT. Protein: CSVVAGGGTDTQYF.

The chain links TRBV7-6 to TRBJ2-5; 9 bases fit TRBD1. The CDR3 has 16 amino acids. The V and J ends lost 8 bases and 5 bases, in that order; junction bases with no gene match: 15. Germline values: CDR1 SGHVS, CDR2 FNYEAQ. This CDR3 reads CASSLRGTGFWETQYF. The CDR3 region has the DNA TGTGCCAGCTCCCTTAGGGGGACAGGGTTTTGGGAGACCCAGTACTTC.

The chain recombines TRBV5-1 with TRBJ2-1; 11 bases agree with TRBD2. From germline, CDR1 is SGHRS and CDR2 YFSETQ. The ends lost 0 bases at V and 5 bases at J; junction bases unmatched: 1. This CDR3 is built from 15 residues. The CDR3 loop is CASSLGLAGNNEQFF. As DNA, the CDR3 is TGCGCCAGCAGCTTGGGACTAGCGGGAAACAATGAGCAGTTCTTC. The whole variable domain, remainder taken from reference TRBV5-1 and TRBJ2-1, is KAGVTQTPRYLIKTRGQQVTLSCSPISGHRSVSWYQQTPGQGLQFLFEYFSETQRNKGNFPGRFSGRQFSNSRSEMNVSTLELGDSALYLCASSLGLAGNNEQFFGPGTRLTVL.

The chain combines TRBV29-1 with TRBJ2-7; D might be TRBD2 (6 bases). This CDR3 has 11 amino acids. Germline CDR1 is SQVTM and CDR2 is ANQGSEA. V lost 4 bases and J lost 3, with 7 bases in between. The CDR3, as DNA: TGCAGCGTTGTGGGGGGCTACGAGCAGTACTTC. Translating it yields CSVVGGYEQYF.

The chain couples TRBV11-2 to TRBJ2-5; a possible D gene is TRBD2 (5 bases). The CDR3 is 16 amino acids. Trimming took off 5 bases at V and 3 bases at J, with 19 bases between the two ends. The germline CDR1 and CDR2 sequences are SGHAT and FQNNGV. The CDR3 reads CASSPFPGIGKETQYF. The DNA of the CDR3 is TGTGCCAGCAGCCCATTTCCGGGAATCGGGAAAGAGACCCAGTACTTC.